The subject of this entry is one T cell receptor (beta chain). Its antigen remains unknown. Data came from immunoSEQ multiplex PCR; TCRdb stores just in-frame clones and leaves some out. The table has 75,000 to 90,000 clones, approximately 90% seen once. From germline, CDR1 is WSHSY and CDR2 SAAADI. This CDR3 spans 11 amino acids. V lost 7 bases, J lost 11 bases, and 14 bases lay in between. The sample is drawn from a study of T cell responses to AZD1222 COVID-19 vaccine. Study-wide results and limits: Recipients of AZD1222 seropositive at baseline numbered only five or six.

This sequence joins TRBV10-2 and TRBJ1-1; D perhaps matches TRBD1 (5 bases). The receptor was derived from an adult who received the AZD1222 COVID-19 vaccine. The sample was peripheral blood, taken 28 days after the second AZD1222 dose. The CDR3 sequence: CASTLDGAAFF. DNA for the CDR3: TGCGCCAGCACCTTGGATGGGGCGGCTTTCTTT.